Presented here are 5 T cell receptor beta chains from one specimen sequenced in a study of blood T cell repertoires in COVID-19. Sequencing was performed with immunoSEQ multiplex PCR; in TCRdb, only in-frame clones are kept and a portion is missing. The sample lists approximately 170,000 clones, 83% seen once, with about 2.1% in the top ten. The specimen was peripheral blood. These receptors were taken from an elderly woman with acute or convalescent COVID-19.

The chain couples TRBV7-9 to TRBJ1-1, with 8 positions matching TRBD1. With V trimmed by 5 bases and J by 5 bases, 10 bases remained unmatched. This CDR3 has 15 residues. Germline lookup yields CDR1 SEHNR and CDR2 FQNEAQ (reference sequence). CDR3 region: CASSATDRGDTEAFF. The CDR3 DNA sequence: TGTGCCAGCAGCGCCACCGACAGGGGTGATACTGAAGCTTTCTTT.

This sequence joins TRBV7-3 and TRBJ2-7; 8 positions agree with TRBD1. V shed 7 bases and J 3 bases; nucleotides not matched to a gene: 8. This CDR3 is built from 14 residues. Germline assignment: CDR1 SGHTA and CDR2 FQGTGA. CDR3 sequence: CASTWDRSFYEQYF. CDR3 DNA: TGTGCCAGCACTTGGGACAGGAGCTTCTACGAGCAGTACTTC.

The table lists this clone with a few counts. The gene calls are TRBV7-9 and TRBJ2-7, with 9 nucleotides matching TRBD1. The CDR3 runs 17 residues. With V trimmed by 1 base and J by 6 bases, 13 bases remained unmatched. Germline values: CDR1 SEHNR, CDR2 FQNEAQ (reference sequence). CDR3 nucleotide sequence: TGTGCCAGCAGCTTAGGAACAGGGGGCTACGGGGGAGCCGAGCAGTACTTC. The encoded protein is CASSLGTGGYGGAEQYF.

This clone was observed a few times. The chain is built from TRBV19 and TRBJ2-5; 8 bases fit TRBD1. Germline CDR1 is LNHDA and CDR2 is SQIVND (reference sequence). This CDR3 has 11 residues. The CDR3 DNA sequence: TGTGCAACAGGGGGGTTGGAGACCCAGTACTTC. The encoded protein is CATGGLETQYF.

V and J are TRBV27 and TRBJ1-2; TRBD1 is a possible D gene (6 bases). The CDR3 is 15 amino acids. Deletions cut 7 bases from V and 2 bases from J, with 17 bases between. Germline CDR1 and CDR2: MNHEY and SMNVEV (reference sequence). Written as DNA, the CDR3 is TGTGCCAGCACCTTATTAGGGGGGGCCAACTATGGCTACACCTTC. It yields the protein CASTLLGGANYGYTF.